This T cell receptor beta chain is from a study of human T cells and chemical hapten exposure. Overall study: An approximately 2 cm by approximately 2 cm inner upper arm patch received 2% DPC for sensitization.

V dropped 5 bases and J dropped 1 base, with 8 bases sitting between them. Germline CDR1 and CDR2: SGHTA and FQGNSA. This CDR3 has 14 residues. The time point was: patch test 1, 2 weeks after DPC sensitization. Regarding treatment: therapeutic diphenylcyclopropenone sensitization with weekly scalp DPC. Ahead of each patch test application, blood was drawn. Concerning this clonotype itself: The antigen is not known.

Unique molecular identifiers were linked by the library to individual cDNA molecules. TCRdb reprocessed the RACE reads with MiXCR, giving one entry per CDR3 protein. The data contain about 100,000 distinct CDR3 sequences, about 10% of them singletons. The study's findings and limits: Alopecia in the donors means their immune response may deviate from healthy people's.

This receptor was taken from a woman aged 35 to 49 with alopecia areata. Some clones in this sample may be carry-over from other donors' samples. The sample here was whole blood, taken in connection with sensitization to the hapten diphenylcyclopropenone (DPC). The chain couples TRBV7-2 to TRBJ2-2; TRBD1 is a possible D gene (5 bases). The chain's CDR3 is CASSQGQNTGELFF. Here the CDR3 DNA reads TGTGCCAGCAGCCAAGGACAGAACACCGGGGAGCTGTTTTTT.